The clone carrying this TCR beta chain was detected a few times. Antigen specificity is unknown. These data are taken from a study of molecular identifiers for immune sequencing clone quantification. Study-wide results and limits: Whereas clones above 20 RNA copies held under 1% of naive-cell molecules, they held over 97% of effector molecules.

Germline V gene sequence: CDR1 SGDLS, CDR2 YYNGEE. The CDR3 is made up of 17 amino acids. With 3 bases clipped from V and 5 bases from J, the junction kept 6 bases outside the gene matches. Each CDR3 protein is one row after TCRdb ran MiXCR on the PCR reads. The table has over 90,000 distinct CDR3 sequences, about 35% seen once; the top ten hold approximately 10%. The V gene is TRBV9, the J gene TRBJ2-2; 14 nucleotides match TRBD2. This sequence originates from a human donor in good health. Some libraries in this study had Jurkat cell RNA spiked in. Material: naive CD8+ T cells from blood, with Jurkat cell RNA spiked in. Subset reported: FACS-sorted CD8+CD4-CCR7+CD45RA+ naive T cells. CDR3 in amino acids: CASSEGLAGVFTGELFF. Written as DNA, the CDR3 is TGTGCCAGCAGCGAGGGACTAGCGGGAGTTTTTACCGGGGAGCTGTTTTTT.